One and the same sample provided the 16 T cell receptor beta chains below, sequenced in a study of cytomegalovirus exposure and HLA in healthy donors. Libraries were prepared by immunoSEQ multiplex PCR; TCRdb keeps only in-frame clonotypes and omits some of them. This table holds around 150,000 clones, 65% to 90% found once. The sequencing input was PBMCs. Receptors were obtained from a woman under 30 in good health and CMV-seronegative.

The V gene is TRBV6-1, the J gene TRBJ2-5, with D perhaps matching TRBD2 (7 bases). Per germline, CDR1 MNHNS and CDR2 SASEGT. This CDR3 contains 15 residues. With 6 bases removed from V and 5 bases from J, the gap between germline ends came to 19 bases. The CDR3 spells CASRLHGGRQETQYF. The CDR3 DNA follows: TGTGCCAGCAGATTGCACGGGGGGCGTCAGGAGACCCAGTACTTC.

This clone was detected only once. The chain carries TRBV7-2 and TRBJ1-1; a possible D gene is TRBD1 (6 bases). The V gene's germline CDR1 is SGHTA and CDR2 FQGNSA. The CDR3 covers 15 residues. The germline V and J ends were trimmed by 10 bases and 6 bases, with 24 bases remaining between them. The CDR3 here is CATEPGGRGIAEAFF. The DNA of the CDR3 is TGTGCCACCGAACCCGGGGGGCGAGGAATCGCTGAAGCTTTCTTT.

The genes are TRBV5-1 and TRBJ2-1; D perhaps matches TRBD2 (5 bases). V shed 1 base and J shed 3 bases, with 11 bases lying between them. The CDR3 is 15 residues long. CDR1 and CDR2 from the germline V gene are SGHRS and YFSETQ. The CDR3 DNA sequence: TGCGCCAGCAGCTTGCGGGGATCGAGCTACAATGAGCAGTTCTTC. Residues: CASSLRGSSYNEQFF.

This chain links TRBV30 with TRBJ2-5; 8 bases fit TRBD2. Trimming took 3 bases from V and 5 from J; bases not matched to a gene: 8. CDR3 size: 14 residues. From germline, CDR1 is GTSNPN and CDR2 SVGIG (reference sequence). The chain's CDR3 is CAWRSPGGRETQYF. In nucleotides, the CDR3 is TGTGCCTGGAGGTCTCCGGGGGGGAGGGAGACCCAGTACTTC. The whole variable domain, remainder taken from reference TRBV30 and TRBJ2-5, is SQTIHQWPATLVQPVGSPLSLECTVEGTSNPNLYWYRQAAGRGLQLLFYSVGIGQISSEVPQNLSASRPQDRQFILSSKKLLLSDSGFYLCAWRSPGGRETQYFGPGTRLLVL.

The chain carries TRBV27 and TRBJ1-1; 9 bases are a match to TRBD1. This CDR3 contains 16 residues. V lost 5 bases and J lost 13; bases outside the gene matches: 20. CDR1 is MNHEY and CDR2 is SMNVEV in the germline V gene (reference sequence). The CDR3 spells CASSPLERGQGLGDFF. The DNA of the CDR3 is TGTGCCAGCAGTCCCCTAGAGAGGGGACAGGGCCTAGGGGATTTCTTT.

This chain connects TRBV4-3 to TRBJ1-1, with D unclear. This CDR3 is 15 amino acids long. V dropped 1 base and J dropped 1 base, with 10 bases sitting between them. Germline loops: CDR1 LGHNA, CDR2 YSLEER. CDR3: CASSQGERWNTEAFF. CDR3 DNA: TGCGCCAGCAGCCAAGGTGAACGGTGGAACACTGAAGCTTTCTTT.

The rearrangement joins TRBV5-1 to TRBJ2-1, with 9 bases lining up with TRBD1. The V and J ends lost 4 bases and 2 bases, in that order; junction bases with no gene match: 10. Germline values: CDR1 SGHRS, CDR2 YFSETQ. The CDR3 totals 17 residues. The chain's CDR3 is CASSPLARTGAYNEQFF. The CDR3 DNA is TGCGCCAGCAGCCCTTTGGCCAGGACAGGGGCCTACAATGAGCAGTTCTTC. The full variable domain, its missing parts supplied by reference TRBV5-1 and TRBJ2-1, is KAGVTQTPRYLIKTRGQQVTLSCSPISGHRSVSWYQQTPGQGLQFLFEYFSETQRNKGNFPGRFSGRQFSNSRSEMNVSTLELGDSALYLCASSPLARTGAYNEQFFGPGTRLTVL.

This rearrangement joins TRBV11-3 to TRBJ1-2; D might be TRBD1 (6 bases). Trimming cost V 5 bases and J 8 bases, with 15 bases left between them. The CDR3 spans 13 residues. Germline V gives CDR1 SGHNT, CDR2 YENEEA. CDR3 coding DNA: TGTGCCAGCAGCCGCAGTAGGGGGGGCGGCTACACCTTC. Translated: CASSRSRGGGYTF.

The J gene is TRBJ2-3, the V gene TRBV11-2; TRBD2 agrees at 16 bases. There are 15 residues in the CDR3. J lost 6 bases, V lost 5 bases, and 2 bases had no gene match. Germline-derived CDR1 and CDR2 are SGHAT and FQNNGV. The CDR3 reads CASSQGLAGGDTQYF. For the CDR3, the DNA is TGTGCCAGCAGCCAGGGACTAGCGGGAGGGGATACGCAGTATTTT.

Here the CDR3 DNA reads TGTGCCTGCCGGGTTGTTACCGGGGAGCTGTTTTTT. This codes for CACRVVTGELFF. The chain joins TRBV30 to TRBJ2-2; D is undetermined. Germline V lookup: CDR1 GTSNPN, CDR2 SVGIG (reference sequence). The V end lost 6 bases, the J end lost 5 bases, and 10 bases lay between the germline ends. This CDR3 contains 12 residues.

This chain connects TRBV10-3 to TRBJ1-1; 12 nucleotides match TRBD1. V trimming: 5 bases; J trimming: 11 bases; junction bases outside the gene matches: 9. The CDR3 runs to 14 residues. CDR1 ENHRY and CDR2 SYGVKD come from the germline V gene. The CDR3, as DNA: TGTGCCATCAGTCGCGGGACAGGGGGCCCCGGGGCTTTCTTT. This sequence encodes CAISRGTGGPGAFF.

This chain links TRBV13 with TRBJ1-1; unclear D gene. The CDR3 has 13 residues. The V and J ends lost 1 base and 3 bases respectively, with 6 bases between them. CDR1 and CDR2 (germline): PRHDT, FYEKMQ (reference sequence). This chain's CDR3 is CASSLAPDTEAFF. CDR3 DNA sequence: TGTGCCAGCAGCTTAGCGCCGGACACTGAAGCTTTCTTT.

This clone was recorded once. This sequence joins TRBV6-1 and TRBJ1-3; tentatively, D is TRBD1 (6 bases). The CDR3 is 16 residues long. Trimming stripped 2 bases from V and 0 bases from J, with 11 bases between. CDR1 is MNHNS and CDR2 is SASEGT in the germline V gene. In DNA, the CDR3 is TGTGCCAGCAGTGAAAGTCCGACAGGCTCTGGAAACACCATATATTTT. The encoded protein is CASSESPTGSGNTIYF.

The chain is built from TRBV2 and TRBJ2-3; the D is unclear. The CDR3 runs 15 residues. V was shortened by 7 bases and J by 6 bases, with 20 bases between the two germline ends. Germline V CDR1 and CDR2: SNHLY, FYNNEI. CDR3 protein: CASNYDSPATDTQYF. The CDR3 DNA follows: TGTGCCAGCAACTACGACTCCCCGGCCACGGATACGCAGTATTTT.

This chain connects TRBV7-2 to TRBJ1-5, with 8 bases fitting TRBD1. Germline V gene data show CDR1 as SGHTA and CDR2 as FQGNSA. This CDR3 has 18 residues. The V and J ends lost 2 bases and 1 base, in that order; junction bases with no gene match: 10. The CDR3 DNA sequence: TGTGCCAGCAGCTTATTCCCTCAGGGGGCGTTGAGCAATCAGCCCCAGCATTTT. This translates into CASSLFPQGALSNQPQHF.

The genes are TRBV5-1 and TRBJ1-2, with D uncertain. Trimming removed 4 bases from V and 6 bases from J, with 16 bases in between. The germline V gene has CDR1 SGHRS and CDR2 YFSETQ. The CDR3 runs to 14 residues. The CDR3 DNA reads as TGCGCCAGCAGCCCCTACCGAAGCGGGGATGGCTACACCTTC. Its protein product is CASSPYRSGDGYTF. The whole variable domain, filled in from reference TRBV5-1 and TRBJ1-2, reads KAGVTQTPRYLIKTRGQQVTLSCSPISGHRSVSWYQQTPGQGLQFLFEYFSETQRNKGNFPGRFSGRQFSNSRSEMNVSTLELGDSALYLCASSPYRSGDGYTFGSGTRLTVV.